This passage covers 24 T cell receptor beta chains from one sample sequenced in a study of monozygotic twins with cystic fibrosis. Generated by immunoSEQ multiplex PCR, the TCRdb table keeps only in-frame clones and is missing some. This sample yields about 15,000 clones, of which 85% to 95% are seen a single time; about a tenth belongs to the top ten. Sample: blood. The receptors shown here come from a girl aged 2 to 9 with cystic fibrosis.

The chain uses TRBV19 and TRBJ1-5, with a tentative D call TRBD1 (5 bases). CDR3 length: 14 residues. Germline assignment: CDR1 LNHDA and CDR2 SQIVND (reference sequence). Trimming removed 0 bases at V and 4 bases at J, with 7 bases between. Written as DNA, the CDR3 is TGTGCCAGTAGTATAGATCAGGGAAATCAGCCCCAGCATTTT. Translation: CASSIDQGNQPQHF.

V is TRBV5-1 and J is TRBJ2-5, with TRBD1 matching over 8 bases. The end of the DNA fits TRBJ2-7 better, so the J call may be wrong. Per germline, CDR1 SGHRS and CDR2 YFSETQ. The CDR3 sequence is 15 residues long. CDR3 protein: CASSPRDRLSYEQYF. In nucleotides, the CDR3 is TGCGCCAGCTCCCCCCGGGACAGGCTATCCTACGAGCAGTACTTC.

This clone was observed a single time. The rearrangement joins TRBV7-9 to TRBJ1-2; D possibly corresponds to TRBD1 (5 bases). The CDR3 length is 16 residues. Germline V gene lookup returns CDR1 SEHNR and CDR2 FQNEAQ (reference sequence). Trimming pared 3 bases from V and 3 bases from J, leaving 17 bases between. CDR3 residues: CASSFGAPGYDYGYTF. The CDR3 nucleotides read TGTGCCAGCAGCTTTGGGGCCCCAGGGTACGACTATGGCTACACCTTC.

The chain couples TRBV4-1 to TRBJ1-5, with 7 positions matching TRBD1. V lost 0 bases to trimming and J lost 4 bases; unmatched junction nucleotides: 9. Per the germline V gene, CDR1 is MGHRA and CDR2 is YSYEKL. The CDR3 contains 17 residues. The CDR3 region has the DNA TGCGCCAGCAGCCAAGATCAGGGAGGGGGCTGGAATCAGCCCCAGCATTTT. It yields the protein CASSQDQGGGWNQPQHF.

The J gene is TRBJ2-1, the V gene TRBV7-9; D call uncertain. Per the germline V gene, CDR1 is SEHNR and CDR2 is FQNEAQ (reference sequence). The V end lost 3 bases, the J end lost 3 bases, and 3 bases lay between the germline ends. The CDR3 consists of 12 residues. The CDR3 spells CASSFLYNEQFF. In DNA, the CDR3 is TGTGCCAGCAGCTTCCTCTACAATGAGCAGTTCTTC.

This chain links TRBV6-6 with TRBJ2-7, with D tentatively TRBD1 (6 bases). V was pared by 0 bases and J by 3 bases, with 9 bases between. The germline V gene has CDR1 MNHNY and CDR2 SVGAGI (reference sequence). The length of the CDR3 is 14 residues. CDR3 residues: CASSYSGGIYEQYF. The CDR3 DNA reads TGTGCCAGCAGTTACTCAGGGGGTATCTACGAGCAGTACTTC.

The chain uses TRBV5-1 and TRBJ2-7, with D perhaps matching TRBD2 (5 bases). Germline V gene data show CDR1 as SGHRS and CDR2 as YFSETQ. This CDR3 has 15 residues. The ends were cut back, 4 bases at V and 2 bases at J, with 16 bases in the middle. The CDR3 sequence: CASSPSGSRTYEQYF. CDR3 DNA sequence: TGCGCCAGCAGCCCCTCGGGGAGCCGAACCTACGAGCAGTACTTC.

The chain couples TRBV7-3 to TRBJ2-2; 14 bases are shared with TRBD2. This CDR3 has 17 residues. Looked up from germline, CDR1 is SGHTA and CDR2 is FQGTGA. V lost 4 bases to trimming and J lost 2 bases; unmatched junction nucleotides: 3. CDR3 sequence: CASSSGLAGGNTGELFF. The CDR3 DNA follows: TGTGCCAGCAGCTCCGGACTAGCGGGAGGCAACACCGGGGAGCTGTTTTTT.

The chain couples TRBV27 to TRBJ2-7, with D perhaps matching TRBD2 (6 bases). The CDR3 extends over 14 amino acids. Germline CDR1 and CDR2: MNHEY and SMNVEV (reference sequence). Trimming stripped 6 bases from V and 4 bases from J, with 16 bases between. The CDR3 protein is CASSPARGSYEQYF. CDR3 nucleotide sequence: TGTGCCAGCAGCCCTGCCCGGGGGTCATACGAGCAGTACTTC.

This rearrangement joins TRBV18 to TRBJ2-3; perhaps D is TRBD1 or TRBD2 (5 bases each). V was cut by 2 bases and J by 1 base, with 13 bases left in between. This CDR3 is 16 amino acids long. Per germline, CDR1 KGHSH and CDR2 LQKENI. For the CDR3, the DNA is TGTGCCAGCTCACCATGGGGACCTCCCGGCACAGATACGCAGTATTTT. Its translation is CASSPWGPPGTDTQYF. Variable domain in full (rest from reference TRBV18 and TRBJ2-3): NAGVMQNPRHLVRRRGQEARLRCSPMKGHSHVYWYRQLPEEGLKFMVYLQKENIIDESGMPKERFSAEFPKEGPSILRIQQVVRGDSAAYFCASSPWGPPGTDTQYFGPGTRLTVL.

V usage is TRBV9 and J usage is TRBJ2-3, with 7 bases that match TRBD1. CDR3 size: 15 residues. The V gene's germline CDR1 is SGDLS and CDR2 YYNGEE. V was pared by 3 bases and J by 5 bases, with 9 bases of the junction left unmatched. CDR3 protein: CASSGGTEPGDTQYF. Written as DNA, the CDR3 is TGTGCCAGCAGCGGGGGGACAGAGCCTGGAGATACGCAGTATTTT.

The rearrangement joins TRBV7-3 to TRBJ2-1, with 8 bases identical to TRBD1. The length of the CDR3 is 15 residues. Trimming at V came to 4 bases and at J to 5 bases, leaving 7 bases not matched to a gene. Per the germline V gene, CDR1 is SGHTA and CDR2 is FQGTGA. The CDR3 DNA sequence: TGTGCCAGCAGCTCCCCGGACAGGGAGGACAATGAGCAGTTCTTC. Its translation is CASSSPDREDNEQFF.

This chain links TRBV5-1 with TRBJ2-2; 8 bases line up with TRBD1. Germline trimming cut 7 bases from V and 3 bases from J; bases unmatched to any gene: 5. Germline-derived CDR1 and CDR2 are SGHRS and YFSETQ. The CDR3 is 14 amino acids. Here the CDR3 reads CASSDREDTGELFF. The CDR3, as DNA: TGCGCCAGCTCGGACAGGGAGGACACCGGGGAGCTGTTTTTT. Using reference TRBV5-1 and TRBJ2-2 for the parts outside the CDR3, the full variable domain is KAGVTQTPRYLIKTRGQQVTLSCSPISGHRSVSWYQQTPGQGLQFLFEYFSETQRNKGNFPGRFSGRQFSNSRSEMNVSTLELGDSALYLCASSDREDTGELFFGEGSRLTVL.

This sequence joins TRBV7-9 and TRBJ2-5; TRBD2 is a possible D gene (5 bases). The J call is uncertain, as TRBJ2-7 better fits the DNA end. CDR3 length equals 15 residues. The germline V gene has CDR1 SEHNR and CDR2 FQNEAQ (reference sequence). CDR3 in DNA: TGTGCCAGCAGCTTAGCGATTGGACTCTCCTACGAGCAGTACTTC. Residues: CASSLAIGLSYEQYF.

The gene calls are TRBV28 and TRBJ1-2; no clear D gene. Trimming removed 3 bases from V and 4 bases from J, with 12 bases in between. The germline CDR1 and CDR2 sequences are MDHEN and SYDVKM. CDR3 length: 14 residues. The CDR3 nucleotides are TGTGCCAGCAGTTTTATGGGGTCTCGCTATGGCTACACCTTC. Its protein product is CASSFMGSRYGYTF.

V usage is TRBV19 and J usage is TRBJ2-7; 7 bases are shared with TRBD2. The V segment lost 5 bases and the J segment 3 bases; nucleotides outside the gene matches: 10. Germline V lookup: CDR1 LNHDA, CDR2 SQIVND (reference sequence). This CDR3 has 15 residues. For the CDR3, the DNA is TGTGCCAGTAGTCTCTGGGGGGGAACTAACTACGAGCAGTACTTC. It codes for CASSLWGGTNYEQYF.

The chain recombines TRBV5-1 with TRBJ2-3; TRBD2 might be the D (6 bases). Trimming cost V 2 bases and J 4 bases, with 14 bases left between them. CDR3 size: 15 residues. In germline, CDR1 is SGHRS, CDR2 YFSETQ. The CDR3 nucleotides read TGCGCCAGCAGCTTAGTACGGGAGATGGCAGATACGCAGTATTTT. As protein: CASSLVREMADTQYF.

The chain is built from TRBV29-1 and TRBJ2-2, with unresolved D. The CDR3 totals 13 residues. Germline assignment: CDR1 SQVTM and CDR2 ANQGSEA. V dropped 4 bases and J dropped 4 bases, with 10 bases sitting between them. The CDR3 DNA sequence: TGCAGCGTTGCTTGGGTGGGCACCGGGGAGCTGTTTTTT. As protein: CSVAWVGTGELFF.

The chain combines TRBV7-2 with TRBJ2-7; the match to TRBD2 covers 13 bases. Germline CDR1 and CDR2: SGHTA and FQGNSA. Losses at the gene ends were 4 bases for V and 13 bases for J; bases not matched to a gene: 7. CDR3 size: 13 residues. CDR3 DNA: TGTGCCAGCAGCTCCAGGACTAGCGGGAGAGTCTACTTC. The encoded protein is CASSSRTSGRVYF. Using reference TRBV7-2 and TRBJ2-7 for the parts outside the CDR3, the full variable domain is GAGVSQSPSNKVTEKGKDVELRCDPISGHTALYWYRQSLGQGLEFLIYFQGNSAPDKSGLPSDRFSAERTGGSVSTLTIQRTQQEDSAVYLCASSSRTSGRVYFGPGTRLTVT.

This clone was picked up one time. The chain has TRBV5-1 and TRBJ2-5; D is unclear. The germline gives CDR1 SGHRS, CDR2 YFSETQ. CDR3 length equals 14 residues. Trimming shortened V by 0 bases and J by 5 bases, and 11 bases separated the two germline ends. The CDR3 region has the DNA TGCGCCAGCAGCTTGGCATCAGTTTTTGAGACCCAGTACTTC. Translating it yields CASSLASVFETQYF.

This chain links TRBV2 with TRBJ1-2; D gene ambiguous. The V gene lost 3 bases and the J gene lost 1 base, with 6 bases spanning the gap. This CDR3 region has 13 residues. The V gene's germline CDR1 is SNHLY and CDR2 FYNNEI. CDR3 protein: CASSDSLNYGYTF. The CDR3 nucleotides read TGTGCCAGCAGTGACAGTCTTAACTATGGCTACACCTTC. Full variable domain (rest looked up from reference TRBV2 and TRBJ1-2): EPEVTQTPSHQVTQMGQEVILRCVPISNHLYFYWYRQILGQKVEFLVSFYNNEISEKSEIFDDQFSVERPDGSNFTLKIRSTKLEDSAMYFCASSDSLNYGYTFGSGTRLTVV.

V gene TRBV7-9 combines with J gene TRBJ2-2, with D unresolved. Trimming removed 0 bases from V and 5 bases from J, with 4 bases in between. The CDR3 extends over 13 amino acids. The germline V gene has CDR1 SEHNR and CDR2 FQNEAQ (reference sequence). The CDR3 loop is CASSLALTGELFF. The DNA of the CDR3 is TGTGCCAGCAGCTTAGCGCTAACCGGGGAGCTGTTTTTT.

This clone came up a few times. V usage is TRBV18 and J usage is TRBJ2-1; no clear D. Germline CDR1 reads KGHSH; CDR2 reads LQKENI. V lost 0 bases and J lost 7, with 4 bases in between. This CDR3 comprises 12 residues. The CDR3 nucleotides read TGTGCCAGCTCACCACCGGGGAATGAGCAGTTCTTC. It specifies CASSPPGNEQFF. The full variable domain, rest sourced from reference TRBV18 and TRBJ2-1, is NAGVMQNPRHLVRRRGQEARLRCSPMKGHSHVYWYRQLPEEGLKFMVYLQKENIIDESGMPKERFSAEFPKEGPSILRIQQVVRGDSAAYFCASSPPGNEQFFGPGTRLTVL.

The rearrangement links TRBV5-1 to TRBJ1-4; 8 bases are shared with TRBD1. CDR1 is SGHRS, CDR2 YFSETQ, per germline. The CDR3 spans 15 residues. Unmatched junction bases numbered 10, after V lost 4 bases and J lost 8 bases. This CDR3 reads CASSLSRGQAEKLFF. CDR3 nucleotide sequence: TGCGCCAGCAGCCTGTCGCGGGGACAGGCAGAAAAACTGTTTTTT. The complete variable domain, with remaining parts taken from reference TRBV5-1 and TRBJ1-4, reads KAGVTQTPRYLIKTRGQQVTLSCSPISGHRSVSWYQQTPGQGLQFLFEYFSETQRNKGNFPGRFSGRQFSNSRSEMNVSTLELGDSALYLCASSLSRGQAEKLFFGSGTQLSVL.